Given below is one T cell receptor beta chain in context. Its target is not known. This sample is drawn from a study of regulatory T cells in long-lasting Graves disease. General study results and limits: Persistent disease was associated with favored TRBV28 usage and with favored use of TRBJ1-2 and TRBJ2-5.

Trimming pared 5 bases from V and 0 bases from J, leaving 16 bases between. There are 16 residues in the CDR3. From germline, CDR1 is KGHSH and CDR2 LQKENI. Time point here: newly diagnosed GD, antithyroid drugs for less than 3 months. With RNA extracted from PBMCs as input, the TCR library was made. The TCR beta library used iRepertoire HTBI primers with Arm-PCR amplification of CDR3. In TCRdb, the multiplex PCR reads were re-called with MiXCR into one record per CDR3 protein. This sample has around 500,000 distinct CDR3 sequences, with roughly a sixth found just once. The same data also went into a second study, on T cells in Graves' hyperthyroidism and ophthalmopathy.

This sequence joins TRBV18 and TRBJ1-2; no firm D call. The receptor was derived from a woman in her forties or fifties with Graves disease. Sequences were derived from peripheral blood mononuclear cells (PBMCs), sampled at new diagnosis, from a patient treated with antithyroid drugs. The CDR3 sequence: CASSAGTRLPNYGYTF. In DNA, the CDR3 is TGTGCCAGCTCAGCTGGAACACGTTTGCCTAACTATGGCTACACCTTC.